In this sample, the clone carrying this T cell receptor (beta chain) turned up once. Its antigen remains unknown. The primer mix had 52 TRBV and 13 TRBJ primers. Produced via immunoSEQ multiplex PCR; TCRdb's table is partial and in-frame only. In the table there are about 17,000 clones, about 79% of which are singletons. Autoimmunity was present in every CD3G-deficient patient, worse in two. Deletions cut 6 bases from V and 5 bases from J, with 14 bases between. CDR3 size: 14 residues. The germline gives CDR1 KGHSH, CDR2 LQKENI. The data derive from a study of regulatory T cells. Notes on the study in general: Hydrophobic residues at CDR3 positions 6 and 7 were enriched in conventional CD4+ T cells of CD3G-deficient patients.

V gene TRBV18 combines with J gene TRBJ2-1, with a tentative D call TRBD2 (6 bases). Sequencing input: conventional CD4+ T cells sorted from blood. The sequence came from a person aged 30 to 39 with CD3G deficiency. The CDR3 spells CASSPWEANNEQFF. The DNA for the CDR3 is TGTGCCAGCTCTCCGTGGGAGGCTAACAATGAGCAGTTCTTC. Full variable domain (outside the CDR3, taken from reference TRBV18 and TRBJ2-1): NAGVMQNPRHLVRRRGQEARLRCSPMKGHSHVYWYRQLPEEGLKFMVYLQKENIIDESGMPKERFSAEFPKEGPSILRIQQVVRGDSAAYFCASSPWEANNEQFFGPGTRLTVL.